This T cell receptor (beta chain) was found in a study of T cell repertoires in cytomegalovirus infection. About the research overall: Public TCR beta signatures marked donors with CMV infection and the matching HLA. The study, taken as a whole, reports: The cumulative frequency of public TCR beta families distinguished individuals who carried CMV together with the relevant HLA.

MiXCR, applied by TCRdb to the reads, yields one record per CDR3 protein. The sample shows around 89,000 distinct CDR3 sequences, about 29% of them seen only once. Comment on this clonotype: The antigen is undetermined.

The CDR3 runs 13 residues. V gave up 0 bases and J gave up 6 bases, with 6 bases separating them. The germline V gene has CDR1 SGHDN and CDR2 FVKESK. The chain has TRBV14 and TRBJ2-1; D is ambiguous. Sequenced here: CD8+ T cells from cultured PBMCs, sampled from culture after CMV antigen stimulation. The receptor was isolated from a human donor in good health (CMV status not recorded). Some clones in this sample may be carry-over from other donors' samples. For the CDR3, the DNA is TGTGCCAGCAGCCAAGATCCTCGCAATGAGCAGTTCTTC. Amino acid sequence: CASSQDPRNEQFF.